These 24 T cell receptor beta chains were sequenced from one sample in a study of T cells in Graves' hyperthyroidism and ophthalmopathy. Authors of the study amplified TCR beta CDR3 regions from RNA transcripts. With the HTBI primer set, the TCR CDR3 went through a first round of RT-PCR. TCRdb re-derived calls from the multiplex PCR reads in MiXCR, one entry per CDR3 protein. The table has hundreds of thousands of distinct CDR3 sequences, about a sixth seen once. Sequencing was done on a sample of blood. These receptors were obtained from a young woman with Graves' hyperthyroidism.

This clonotype was recorded at least ten times. The V call is TRBV27, the J call TRBJ2-5, with a possible D match to TRBD2 (5 bases). The CDR3 spans 16 residues. Per the germline V gene, CDR1 is MNHEY and CDR2 is SMNVEV (reference sequence). Deletions cut 2 bases from V and 2 bases from J, with 15 bases between. CDR3 nucleotides: TGTGCCAGCAGTTTAGGGAGCGTTGGGAGACAAGAGACCCAGTACTTC. This sequence encodes CASSLGSVGRQETQYF.

In this sample, this clonotype turned up many times. The V call is TRBV12-3 or TRBV12-4, the J call TRBJ2-5; 9 nucleotides align to TRBD1. There are 16 residues in the CDR3. V lost 6 bases and J lost 1; bases outside the gene matches: 9. This CDR3 is CASSLSGTGFQETQYF. The CDR3 coding sequence is TGTGCCAGCAGCCTCTCCGGGACAGGGTTCCAAGAGACCCAGTACTTC.

This clonotype appeared many times. The chain joins TRBV7-2 to TRBJ1-2; TRBD1 matches 11 bases. Germline V gives CDR1 SGHTA, CDR2 FQGNSA. The CDR3 length is 14 residues. Losses at the gene ends were 5 bases for V and 3 bases for J; bases not matched to a gene: 2. CDR3 amino acids: CASSPGQGDYGYTF. DNA of the CDR3: TGTGCCAGCAGCCCGGGACAGGGGGACTATGGCTACACCTTC. The whole variable domain, remainder taken from reference TRBV7-2 and TRBJ1-2, is GAGVSQSPSNKVTEKGKDVELRCDPISGHTALYWYRQSLGQGLEFLIYFQGNSAPDKSGLPSDRFSAERTGGSVSTLTIQRTQQEDSAVYLCASSPGQGDYGYTFGSGTRLTVV.

This clonotype was recorded many times. The genes are TRBV28 and TRBJ2-7; D unresolved. Trimming left V 5 bases short and J 4 bases short, with 21 bases between. From germline, CDR1 is MDHEN and CDR2 SYDVKM. The CDR3 is 16 residues long. The CDR3: CASSVQNVQSLYEQYF. CDR3 DNA: TGTGCCAGCAGTGTCCAAAATGTCCAAAGCTTATACGAGCAGTACTTC.

Many counts were recorded for this clonotype. The chain uses TRBV2 and TRBJ1-1; D gene unclear. V lost 7 bases and J lost 9, with 15 bases in between. Germline CDR1 and CDR2: SNHLY and FYNNEI. The CDR3 length is 12 residues. CDR3: CASNPDTFKAFF. The CDR3 bases are TGTGCCAGCAACCCTGACACCTTTAAAGCTTTCTTT.

Regarding this clonotype: Possible read error: a much larger clone is one base away. V usage is TRBV7-9 and J usage is TRBJ2-1, with TRBD2 matching 7 bases. CDR1 SEHNR and CDR2 FQNEAQ come from the germline V gene (reference sequence). J lost 8 bases, V lost 5 bases, and 12 bases had no gene match. This CDR3 is built from 15 residues. The CDR3 DNA reads TGTGCCAGCAGCCGCGTGACTAGCATTTTCGATGAGCAGTTCTTC. Amino acids: CASSRVTSIFDEQFF.

In its sample, this clonotype was seen many times. The rearrangement links TRBV12-3 or TRBV12-4 to TRBJ2-1, with unresolved D. V lost 2 bases to trimming and J lost 4 bases, with 6 bases between them. The CDR3 loop spans 13 amino acids. The CDR3 region has the DNA TGTGCCAGCAGTTTACTGAAGTACAATGAGCAGTTCTTC. It codes for CASSLLKYNEQFF.

This clonotype came up many times. The V gene is TRBV20-1, the J gene TRBJ1-1; the D gene is possibly TRBD1 (5 bases). There are 14 residues in the CDR3. In germline, CDR1 is DFQATT, CDR2 SNEGSKA (reference sequence). Trimming shortened V by 3 bases and J by 3 bases, and 14 bases separated the two germline ends. The CDR3 DNA reads as TGCAGTGCTAGGGGGACTGGGATTGACACTGAAGCTTTCTTT. It yields the protein CSARGTGIDTEAFF.

This clonotype was recorded at least ten times. J is TRBJ1-2 and V is TRBV5-1, with 10 bases fitting TRBD1. The V segment lost 0 bases and the J segment 8 bases; nucleotides outside the gene matches: 10. CDR1 is SGHRS, CDR2 YFSETQ, per germline. The CDR3 is 16 amino acids. The CDR3 coding sequence is TGCGCCAGCAGCTTGGGGCCCGGGACAGGGGATCGGGGCTACACCTTC. Its translation: CASSLGPGTGDRGYTF. Full variable domain (rest looked up from reference TRBV5-1 and TRBJ1-2): KAGVTQTPRYLIKTRGQQVTLSCSPISGHRSVSWYQQTPGQGLQFLFEYFSETQRNKGNFPGRFSGRQFSNSRSEMNVSTLELGDSALYLCASSLGPGTGDRGYTFGSGTRLTVV.

In this sample, this clonotype turned up a few times. The V call is TRBV5-1, the J call TRBJ2-5; tentative D call: TRBD1 (6 bases). Per the germline V gene, CDR1 is SGHRS and CDR2 is YFSETQ. The CDR3 is 19 residues long. Trimming removed 2 bases from V and 1 base from J, with 24 bases in between. This CDR3 reads CASSFLPPPTGTLQETQYF. CDR3 coding DNA: TGCGCCAGCAGCTTCCTCCCACCTCCCACAGGGACACTCCAAGAGACCCAGTACTTC.

The CDR3 loop is CASGLILAGLGDNEQFF. The CDR3 DNA is TGTGCTAGTGGTTTGATTTTGGCGGGACTAGGCGACAATGAGCAGTTCTTC. The rearrangement joins TRBV12-5 to TRBJ2-1; 8 bases are shared with TRBD2. Trimming took 2 bases from V and 5 from J; bases not matched to a gene: 11. Per germline, CDR1 LGHNT and CDR2 FRNRAP. The CDR3 length is 17 residues.

This clonotype came up a few times. The chain couples TRBV19 to TRBJ1-2; 7 positions match TRBD1. This CDR3 has 14 amino acids. The V and J ends lost 9 bases and 4 bases, in that order; junction bases with no gene match: 11. The germline V gene encodes CDR1 LNHDA and CDR2 SQIVND (reference sequence). In nucleotides, the CDR3 is TGTGCCAGACCAAACAGGGGTCCCGTCTATGGCTACACCTTC. Encoded protein: CARPNRGPVYGYTF.

This clonotype was seen at least ten times. V is TRBV6-1 and J is TRBJ1-1, with TRBD1 as a possible D gene (6 bases). The CDR3 loop spans 11 amino acids. V was clipped by 8 bases and J by 8 bases, with 12 bases between them. Germline V gene data show CDR1 as MNHNS and CDR2 as SASEGT. The CDR3 spells CASQRTVEAFF. The CDR3, as DNA: TGTGCCAGCCAGAGGACAGTCGAAGCTTTCTTT.

This clonotype occurred many times. This chain connects TRBV28 to TRBJ2-7; D gene ambiguous. The CDR3 sequence is 12 residues long. Per the germline V gene, CDR1 is MDHEN and CDR2 is SYDVKM. Trimming cost V 5 bases and J 3 bases, with 8 bases left between them. The DNA of the CDR3 is TGTGCCAGCAGTCGGCTTAACTACGAGCAGTACTTC. Amino acid sequence: CASSRLNYEQYF.

This clonotype was seen repeatedly, ten times or more. CDR3: CASSIGGGGPGETQYF. CDR3 coding DNA: TGTGCCAGCAGCATAGGGGGTGGGGGGCCTGGAGAGACCCAGTACTTC. The J gene is TRBJ2-5, the V gene TRBV7-2; the D gene could be TRBD1 or TRBD2 (6 bases each). The CDR3 extends over 16 amino acids. V was pared by 5 bases and J by 4 bases, with 20 bases between. Germline CDR1 reads SGHTA; CDR2 reads FQGNSA.

This clonotype was seen more than once but under ten times. A read error may explain this, as a much larger clone is one base away. The chain joins TRBV7-2 to TRBJ1-1; D not resolved. The CDR3 sequence is 15 residues long. CDR1 SGHTA and CDR2 FQGNSA come from the germline V gene. In DNA, the CDR3 is TGTGCCAGCAGCCCCCGGACCCTCATGAACACTAAAGCTTTCTTT. Protein product: CASSPRTLMNTKAFF.

Many counts were recorded for this clonotype. V is TRBV7-2 and J is TRBJ2-2; D is ambiguous. Germline-derived CDR1 and CDR2 are SGHTA and FQGNSA. Between the trimmed V and J ends, which lost 4 bases and 2 bases, there was a span of 8 bases. The CDR3 runs to 14 residues. The CDR3 DNA follows: TGTGCCAGCAGCTCTAGGACCAACACCGGGGAGCTGTTTTTT. It codes for CASSSRTNTGELFF.

This clonotype was seen ten or more times. The V and J genes are TRBV27 and TRBJ2-3; 8 bases align to TRBD2. The length of the CDR3 is 13 residues. The V and J ends lost 5 bases and 8 bases, in that order; junction bases with no gene match: 6. The germline V gene encodes CDR1 MNHEY and CDR2 SMNVEV (reference sequence). The DNA for the CDR3 is TGTGCCAGCAGTCCTTCCCGGGGGGGTACGCAGTATTTT. Amino acid sequence: CASSPSRGGTQYF.

This clonotype was found many times. The chain is built from TRBV3-1 and TRBJ2-3; the match to TRBD2 covers 14 bases. V dropped 5 bases and J dropped 4; count of bases not matched to a gene: 8. The CDR3 covers 17 residues. CDR1 and CDR2 from the germline V gene are LGHDT and YNNKEL (reference sequence). The CDR3 loop is CASSEGTSGSLADTQYF. CDR3 sequence (DNA): TGTGCCAGCAGCGAAGGGACTAGCGGGAGTTTAGCAGATACGCAGTATTTT.

As for this clonotype: The junction does not match germline at one end; this may be a read error. This chain joins TRBV7-7 and TRBJ1-4, with D perhaps TRBD1 (5 bases). The CDR3 runs to 15 residues. CDR1 is SSHAT, CDR2 FNYEAQ, per germline (reference sequence). The CDR3 reads CASSLGPGPNEKLFF. The CDR3 nucleotides are TGTGCTAGCAGCTTAGGACCGGGGCCTAATGAAAAACTGTTTTTT.

This clonotype was found many times. The V gene is TRBV6-2 or TRBV6-3, the J gene TRBJ2-5; no clear D gene. Germline V CDR1 and CDR2: MNHEY, SVGEGT. The V end was cut by 8 bases, the J end by 5 bases, with 15 bases between. CDR3 length equals 13 residues. CDR3 nucleotide sequence: TGTGCCAGCCTCGCCGGGCGTTGGGAGACCCAGTACTTC. Protein product: CASLAGRWETQYF.

There are many counts of this clonotype. The chain couples TRBV5-6 to TRBJ1-1, with a tentative D call TRBD1 (5 bases). The CDR3 contains 16 residues. CDR1 and CDR2 from the germline V gene are SGHDT and YYEEEE. Trimming cost V 2 bases and J 3 bases, with 17 bases left between them. The CDR3 DNA sequence: TGTGCCAGCAGCTTATTGGGGGGAAGGATGGACACTGAAGCTTTCTTT. This codes for CASSLLGGRMDTEAFF. Together with reference TRBV5-6 and TRBJ1-1, the CDR3 gives the full variable domain: DAGVTQSPTHLIKTRGQQVTLRCSPKSGHDTVSWYQQALGQGPQFIFQYYEEEERQRGNFPDRFSGHQFPNYSSELNVNALLLGDSALYLCASSLLGGRMDTEAFFGQGTRLTVV.

This clonotype was counted at least ten times. The genes are TRBV20-1 and TRBJ1-5, with D possibly being TRBD1 (5 bases). Trimming left V 4 bases short and J 1 base short, with 11 bases between. Germline loops: CDR1 DFQATT, CDR2 SNEGSKA (reference sequence). This CDR3 region has 14 residues. The CDR3 region has the DNA TGCAGTGCTAAACCAGGGTACAGCAATCAGCCCCAGCATTTT. It encodes CSAKPGYSNQPQHF.

This clonotype was seen many times. The gene calls are TRBV5-5 and TRBJ2-2; tentatively, D is TRBD2 (6 bases). Germline V CDR1 and CDR2: SGHKS, YYEKEE (reference sequence). The CDR3 has 14 residues. The V and J ends lost 2 bases and 2 bases respectively, with 7 bases between them. The chain's CDR3 is CASSFGGNTGELFF. DNA of the CDR3: TGTGCCAGCAGCTTCGGGGGTAACACCGGGGAGCTGTTTTTT. Variable domain in full (rest from reference TRBV5-5 and TRBJ2-2): DAGVTQSPTHLIKTRGQQVTLRCSPISGHKSVSWYQQVLGQGPQFIFQYYEKEERGRGNFPDRFSARQFPNYSSELNVNALLLGDSALYLCASSFGGNTGELFFGEGSRLTVL.